This T cell receptor beta chain came from a study of radiation and T cells in renal cell carcinoma. Findings and caveats of the study: Pretreatment tumor biopsies were lacking, so baseline clonotypes are unknown.

Germline V CDR1 and CDR2: KGHSH, LQKENI. V lost 6 bases to trimming and J lost 5 bases, with 13 bases between them. This CDR3 has 13 residues. The sample's time point: blood 4 weeks post-SBRT, at nephrectomy. Treatment specified: 15 Gy SBRT to primary tumor, nephrectomy 4 weeks later. Assay used: immunoSEQ multiplex PCR; TCRdb lists only in-frame clones, some missing. This sample yields about 140,000 clones, of which less than 90% are seen a single time; less than 20% belongs to the top ten. This clone was counted a few times. Its antigen is not identified. Additional DNA sequences in this sample encode the identical CDR3.

The clonotype was recovered from a woman between 45 and 60 years old with renal cell carcinoma. The material was blood, obtained from a patient whose treatment included radiotherapy and nephrectomy. The chain recombines TRBV18 with TRBJ1-1; unclear D gene. CDR3 bases: TGTGCCAGCTCCCCAGCCGGAGGGACTGAAGCTTTCTTT. Its translation is CASSPAGGTEAFF. Drawing the rest from reference TRBV18 and TRBJ1-1, the complete variable domain is NAGVMQNPRHLVRRRGQEARLRCSPMKGHSHVYWYRQLPEEGLKFMVYLQKENIIDESGMPKERFSAEFPKEGPSILRIQQVVRGDSAAYFCASSPAGGTEAFFGQGTRLTVV.